This T cell receptor (beta chain) was captured in a study of cytomegalovirus exposure and HLA in healthy donors. About this clone: Its antigen remains unidentified.

This CDR3 contains 15 residues. From germline, CDR1 is SGHVS and CDR2 FQNEAQ. Deletions cut 0 bases from V and 4 bases from J, with 12 bases between. Profiled with immunoSEQ multiplex PCR; TCRdb holds only in-frame clones, not every one. The sample has more than 90,000 clones; roughly nine tenths are singletons. The validation cohort, a group of 90 to 150 subjects, included the donors and was separate from the roughly 620-subject first cohort. Study-wide points: A few of the chains that were CMV-associated were confirmed in vitro to be specific for CMV antigens. Many donors carried some public TCRs, although rarity characterized most TCR sequences. Cytomegalovirus-associated TCR beta chains were listed, numbering some 170.

Input material: PBMCs. The sequence was collected from a man aged 18 to 29 in good health and CMV-seropositive. The chain recombines TRBV7-8 with TRBJ1-1; D is uncertain. CDR3 region: CASSLALSGSTEAFF. The DNA of the CDR3 is TGTGCCAGCAGCTTAGCGTTGAGCGGGAGCACTGAAGCTTTCTTT.